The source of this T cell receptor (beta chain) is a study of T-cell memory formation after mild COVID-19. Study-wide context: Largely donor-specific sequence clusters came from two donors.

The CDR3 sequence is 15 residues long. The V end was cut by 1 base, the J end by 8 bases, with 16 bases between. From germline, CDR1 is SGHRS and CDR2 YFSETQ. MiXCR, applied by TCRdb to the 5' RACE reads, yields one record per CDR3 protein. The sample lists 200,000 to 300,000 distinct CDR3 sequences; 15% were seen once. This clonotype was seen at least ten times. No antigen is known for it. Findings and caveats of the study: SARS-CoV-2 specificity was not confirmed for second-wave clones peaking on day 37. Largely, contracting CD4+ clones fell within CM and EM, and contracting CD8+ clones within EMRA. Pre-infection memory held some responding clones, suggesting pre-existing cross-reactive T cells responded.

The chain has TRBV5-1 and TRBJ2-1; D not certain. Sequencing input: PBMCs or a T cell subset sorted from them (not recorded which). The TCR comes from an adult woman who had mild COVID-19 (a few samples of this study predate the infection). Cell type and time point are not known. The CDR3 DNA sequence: TGCGCCAGCAGCTTGCAGTTGGGCAACGCGGATGAGCAGTTCTTC. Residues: CASSLQLGNADEQFF.